The 17 T cell receptor beta chains listed next were all sequenced from one sample in a study of patients and donors after allogeneic stem cell transplantation. One entry per CDR3 protein, called by TCRdb with MiXCR from the RT-PCR reads. The sample holds about 410,000 distinct CDR3 sequences; under 20% are singletons and the top ten take just over 7%. The sample taken for sequencing was blood, either unsorted or a sorted T cell fraction (not recorded which). These receptors originate from a human donor who was either an allogeneic HSCT recipient or a stem cell or donor lymphocyte infusion donor (not recorded which). It is not recorded whose cells these are; they may come from a transplant donor.

This clonotype was picked up many times. The chain couples TRBV12-3 or TRBV12-4 to TRBJ1-5; tentatively, D is TRBD1 (5 bases). The CDR3 has 15 amino acids. Trimming left V 5 bases short and J 0 bases short, with 11 bases between. DNA of the CDR3: TGTGCCAGCAGTAAGGGGCATGATAGCAATCAGCCCCAGCATTTT. It codes for CASSKGHDSNQPQHF.

The CDR3 DNA follows: TGTGCCAGCAATAACAGGGGTGGGTATGAGCAGTTCTTC. Translation: CASNNRGGYEQFF. This chain connects TRBV6-6 to TRBJ2-1; the match to TRBD1 covers 7 bases. The trim removed 7 bases at V and 8 bases at J, leaving 8 bases unmatched. The CDR3 runs 13 residues. CDR1 MNHNY and CDR2 SVGAGI come from the germline V gene (reference sequence).

The chain carries TRBV29-1 and TRBJ2-2; D is unresolved. The CDR3 runs to 11 residues. Per germline, CDR1 SQVTM and CDR2 ANQGSEA. V was clipped by 7 bases and J by 4 bases, with 7 bases between them. CDR3 sequence reads: CSAFTTGELFF. The DNA for the CDR3 is TGCAGCGCCTTTACCACCGGGGAGCTGTTTTTT.

The chain links TRBV25-1 to TRBJ2-1, with TRBD1 matching over 8 bases. Germline lookup yields CDR1 MGHDK and CDR2 SYGVNS. V was clipped by 3 bases and J by 15 bases; unmatched bases: 16. There are 15 residues in the CDR3. The CDR3 here is CASSDSPTGGRTRFF. DNA of the CDR3: TGTGCCAGCAGTGATAGCCCAACAGGGGGGAGAACCCGGTTCTTC.

The chain is built from TRBV11-2 and TRBJ2-1; 12 bases match TRBD2. Germline V CDR1 and CDR2: SGHAT, FQNNGV. J gave up 1 base and V 6 bases, and 4 bases lay outside the gene matches. CDR3 length: 16 residues. This CDR3 is CASRLLAGGSYNEQFF. The CDR3 coding sequence is TGTGCCAGCAGACTACTAGCGGGAGGTTCCTACAATGAGCAGTTCTTC.

This clonotype has just a few counts. V usage is TRBV21-1 and J usage is TRBJ1-2. TRBV21-1 is given as a pseudogene. CDR3 length: 10 amino acids. Written as DNA, the CDR3 is TGTGCCACCGCGGGGGGGGGCTACACCTTC. Amino acids: CATAGGGYTF.

The chain employs TRBV12-3 or TRBV12-4 and TRBJ2-7; the match to TRBD2 covers 10 bases. Germline trimming cut 4 bases from V and 4 bases from J; bases unmatched to any gene: 7. The CDR3 has 15 amino acids. The CDR3 DNA sequence: TGTGCCAGCAGTTACGGTCCGGGACTAGCGTACGAGCAGTACTTC. As protein: CASSYGPGLAYEQYF.

CDR3 in amino acids: CASSFERLAGYSYEQYF. The CDR3 DNA is TGTGCCAGCAGCTTCGAACGACTAGCGGGGTACTCCTACGAGCAGTACTTC. This chain connects TRBV7-2 to TRBJ2-7; the match to TRBD2 covers 11 bases. With 3 bases clipped from V and 0 bases from J, the junction kept 7 bases outside the gene matches. Germline V lookup: CDR1 SGHTA, CDR2 FQGNSA. CDR3 length equals 17 residues.

There are many counts of this clonotype. The chain combines TRBV27 with TRBJ2-3, with D perhaps matching TRBD1 (5 bases). This CDR3 comprises 14 residues. V was shortened by 5 bases and J by 3 bases, with 12 bases between the two germline ends. Per germline, CDR1 MNHEY and CDR2 SMNVEV (reference sequence). DNA for the CDR3: TGTGCCAGCAGTCGTCCGACAGCAACAGATACGCAGTATTTT. Encoded protein: CASSRPTATDTQYF.

This clonotype was found a few times. The V call is TRBV7-9, the J call TRBJ1-2; the D is unclear. CDR3 length equals 13 residues. V dropped 2 bases and J dropped 6 bases, with 10 bases sitting between them. The germline CDR1 and CDR2 sequences are SEHNR and FQNEAQ (reference sequence). The CDR3 bases are TGTGCCAGCAGCTTATCCGTTGCTAATGGCTACACCTTC. Translation gives CASSLSVANGYTF.

The rearrangement joins TRBV7-2 to TRBJ2-5; no clear D gene. The CDR3 length is 13 residues. Trimming removed 3 bases from V and 5 bases from J, with 10 bases in between. CDR1 and CDR2 (germline): SGHTA, FQGNSA. The CDR3 loop reads CASSFGPTETQYF. DNA for the CDR3: TGTGCCAGCAGCTTTGGCCCCACGGAGACCCAGTACTTC. Using reference TRBV7-2 and TRBJ2-5 for the parts outside the CDR3, the full variable domain is GAGVSQSPSNKVTEKGKDVELRCDPISGHTALYWYRQSLGQGLEFLIYFQGNSAPDKSGLPSDRFSAERTGGSVSTLTIQRTQQEDSAVYLCASSFGPTETQYFGPGTRLLVL.

The gene calls are TRBV20-1 and TRBJ1-3; no definite D call. The CDR3 extends over 14 amino acids. Germline CDR1 and CDR2: DFQATT and SNEGSKA (reference sequence). The V end was cut by 3 bases, the J end by 3 bases, with 12 bases between. CDR3 residues: CSARDREHGNTIYF. CDR3 DNA sequence: TGCAGTGCTAGGGACCGCGAGCATGGAAACACCATATATTTT.

This clonotype has just one count. The chain uses TRBV6-2 or TRBV6-3 and TRBJ2-3; 10 nucleotides align to TRBD2. The germline V gene encodes CDR1 MNHEY and CDR2 SVGEGT. With 6 bases clipped from V and 2 bases from J, the junction kept 5 bases outside the gene matches. This CDR3 has 15 residues. CDR3: CASSFLAGATDTQYF. CDR3 bases: TGTGCCAGCAGCTTCCTAGCGGGGGCCACAGATACGCAGTATTTT.

This chain joins TRBV9 and TRBJ2-7; D possibly corresponds to TRBD2 (6 bases). This CDR3 region has 16 residues. Germline values: CDR1 SGDLS, CDR2 YYNGEE. Trimming pared 4 bases from V and 6 bases from J, leaving 23 bases between. The CDR3 protein is CASSSLGTPYPSEQYF. CDR3 DNA: TGTGCCAGCAGCTCCCTAGGGACTCCCTACCCCAGCGAGCAGTACTTC. The entire variable domain, with the rest obtained from reference TRBV9 and TRBJ2-7, is as follows: DSGVTQTPKHLITATGQRVTLRCSPRSGDLSVYWYQQSLDQGLQFLIQYYNGEERAKGNILERFSAQQFPDLHSELNLSSLELGDSALYFCASSSLGTPYPSEQYFGPGTRLTVT.

This clonotype was observed many times. The CDR3 protein is CASSLSRYGYTF. In nucleotides, the CDR3 is TGTGCCAGCAGTTTGAGTCGCTATGGCTACACCTTC. V usage is TRBV12-3 or TRBV12-4 and J usage is TRBJ1-2; D unresolved. Trimming pared 3 bases from V and 4 bases from J, leaving 6 bases between. The CDR3 totals 12 residues.

This chain joins TRBV7-9 and TRBJ1-1; TRBD1 matches 7 bases. Germline V gene sequence: CDR1 SEHNR, CDR2 FQNEAQ (reference sequence). The CDR3 consists of 15 residues. With V trimmed by 5 bases and J by 0 bases, 6 bases remained unmatched. CDR3 sequence (DNA): TGTGCCAGCAGCCCGACAGGGACCATGAACACTGAAGCTTTCTTT. It codes for CASSPTGTMNTEAFF.

The V and J genes are TRBV25-1 and TRBJ2-7; 9 bases align to TRBD1. Germline CDR1 is MGHDK and CDR2 is SYGVNS. The CDR3 sequence is 15 residues long. After removal of 2 bases from V and 1 base from J, the junction contained 3 bases not matched to a gene. The CDR3 nucleotides are TGTGCCAGCAGTGAAGTAGGGACAGGGTCCTACGAGCAGTACTTC. This gives the protein CASSEVGTGSYEQYF.